The 7 T cell receptor beta chains below were found in one sample sequenced in a study of OX40 agonist ivuxolimab in advanced cancers. The protocol was immunoSEQ multiplex PCR, while the TCRdb copy is restricted to in-frame clones and leaves out a portion. The sample yields tens of thousands of clones, approximately 82% seen once. The sequencing here drew on CD4+ or CD8+ T cells sorted from blood, taken in a trial of the OX40 agonist ivuxolimab. The source is an adult with an advanced solid tumor such as melanoma, head and neck, liver or kidney cancer.

The chain joins TRBV2 to TRBJ2-5; TRBD1 is a possible D gene (6 bases). The CDR3 has 13 amino acids. Germline CDR1 and CDR2: SNHLY and FYNNEI. The V gene lost 8 bases and the J gene lost 1 base, with 11 bases spanning the gap. The CDR3 spells CASLRGGQETQYF. DNA of the CDR3: TGTGCCAGCCTGAGAGGGGGCCAAGAGACCCAGTACTTC.

A few counts support this clone. This rearrangement joins TRBV18 to TRBJ1-2; the D is unclear. This CDR3 comprises 12 residues. Trimming cost V 5 bases and J 3 bases, with 7 bases left between them. Germline V lookup: CDR1 KGHSH, CDR2 LQKENI. The CDR3 spells CASSGSYYGYTF. CDR3 sequence (DNA): TGTGCCAGCTCAGGGAGTTACTATGGCTACACCTTC.

The chain carries TRBV18 and TRBJ2-7; the match to TRBD2 covers 8 bases. The CDR3 consists of 13 residues. Germline trimming cut 6 bases from V and 6 bases from J; bases unmatched to any gene: 7. Germline V gene data show CDR1 as KGHSH and CDR2 as LQKENI. DNA for the CDR3: TGTGCCAGCTCCTCGGCGGGGGGAGGCGAGCAGTACTTC. Its translation is CASSSAGGGEQYF. The full variable domain, completed using reference TRBV18 and TRBJ2-7, is NAGVMQNPRHLVRRRGQEARLRCSPMKGHSHVYWYRQLPEEGLKFMVYLQKENIIDESGMPKERFSAEFPKEGPSILRIQQVVRGDSAAYFCASSSAGGGEQYFGPGTRLTVT.

The chain employs TRBV11-2 and TRBJ2-6; D possibly corresponds to TRBD1 (5 bases). Germline V gives CDR1 SGHAT, CDR2 FQNNGV. Trimming removed 5 bases at V and 4 bases at J, with 15 bases between. The CDR3 runs 16 residues. CDR3 sequence (DNA): TGTGCCAGCAGCCCCGACAGTCTCGGGGGGGCCAACGTCCTGACTTTC. Translated: CASSPDSLGGANVLTF.

CDR3: CASSYQAGVTDTQYF. The CDR3 coding sequence is TGTGCCAGCAGTTACCAAGCGGGGGTCACAGATACGCAGTATTTT. This rearrangement joins TRBV6-5 to TRBJ2-3; 8 bases align to TRBD2. Germline CDR1 is MNHEY and CDR2 is SVGAGI. V dropped 2 bases and J dropped 2; count of bases not matched to a gene: 3. The CDR3 spans 15 residues.

The V gene is TRBV28, the J gene TRBJ2-3; D unresolved. Germline-derived CDR1 and CDR2 are MDHEN and SYDVKM. This CDR3 spans 13 amino acids. Trimming removed 7 bases from V and 4 bases from J, with 12 bases in between. The CDR3 coding sequence is TGTGCCAGCACCCAAGATCTCGCAGATACGCAGTATTTT. Amino acid sequence: CASTQDLADTQYF.

This clone has a handful of counts. J is TRBJ2-7 and V is TRBV6-5, with D perhaps TRBD1 or TRBD2 (7 bases each). CDR1 and CDR2 from the germline V gene are MNHEY and SVGAGI. Trimming removed 6 bases at V and 7 bases at J, with 19 bases between. The CDR3 has 14 amino acids. The CDR3 nucleotides are TGTGCCAGCAGCCTTTTGGGGCAGGGGGGGGAGCAGTACTTC. It is translated as CASSLLGQGGEQYF.